Listed below are T cell receptor beta chains from one sample, sequenced in a study of CD8 T cells in Susac syndrome. TCRdb called the immunoSEQ multiplex PCR reads again in MiXCR, with one record for every CDR3 protein. The sample has fewer than 200,000 distinct CDR3 sequences; 91% are singletons. The material sequenced was CD4+ T cells from PBMCs. The receptor set was obtained from a human donor with Susac syndrome. CDR3s include the opening cysteine and the closing phenylalanine or tryptophan. The order of the fields is D gene, clone size, V gene, CDR3 length, J gene, CDR3 protein, CDR3 DNA. D genes are given only for firm matches. A clone size is listed for some rows: how often the clone was seen (once, few, many), or a class if it is expanded.

-	-	TRBV2	13	TRBJ1-5	CASSREEDQPQHF	TGTGCCAGCAGCAGAGAAGAGGATCAGCCCCAGCATTTT
-	few	TRBV5-1	12	TRBJ2-7	CASSFRSHEQYF	TGCGCCAGCAGCTTCCGATCCCACGAGCAGTACTTC
TRBD2	-	TRBV30	16	TRBJ2-2	CARNLPGTSGIGELFF	TGTGCCCGAAATCTTCCCGGGACTAGCGGAATCGGGGAGCTGTTTTTT
-	-	TRBV23-1	14	TRBJ2-1	CASSPRIAFNEQFF	TGCGCCAGCAGTCCGAGAATAGCCTTCAATGAGCAGTTCTTC
-	-	TRBV6-5	14	TRBJ1-4	CASSYRTGSEKLFF	TGTGCCAGCAGTTACCGCACAGGGTCTGAAAAACTGTTTTTT
-	-	TRBV19	14	TRBJ2-5	CASSIVFREETQYF	TGTGCCAGTAGTATAGTATTCAGGGAAGAGACCCAGTACTTC
-	-	TRBV5-1	14	TRBJ1-1	CASSLYGLNTEAFF	TGCGCCAGCAGCTTGTATGGGTTAAACACTGAAGCTTTCTTT
TRBD2	-	TRBV3-1	17	TRBJ2-5	CASRHRRTSGSLETQYF	TGTGCCAGCAGACACAGAAGGACTAGCGGGAGTTTGGAGACCCAGTACTTC
TRBD1	-	TRBV28	14	TRBJ2-7	CASSLTGGSYEQYF	TGTGCCAGCAGTTTAACAGGGGGCTCTTACGAGCAGTACTTC
TRBD2	-	TRBV20-1	14	TRBJ2-4	CSAPGLAGEDIQYF	TGCAGTGCGCCGGGACTAGCGGGGGAAGACATTCAGTACTTC
-	-	TRBV7-9	14	TRBJ2-7	CASGRDRSSYEQYF	TGTGCCAGCGGCAGAGACAGGAGCTCCTACGAGCAGTACTTC
TRBD2	-	TRBV9	18	TRBJ2-1	CASSVVELAPSSYNEQFF	TGTGCCAGCAGCGTAGTAGAACTAGCGCCAAGCTCCTACAATGAGCAGTTCTTC
-	-	TRBV5-1	14	TRBJ2-1	CASSFAGAVNEQFF	TGCGCCAGCAGCTTTGCGGGGGCTGTTAATGAGCAGTTCTTC
-	-	TRBV28	12	TRBJ1-1	CASSPWDVEAFF	TGTGCCAGCAGTCCTTGGGATGTTGAAGCTTTCTTT